Following are 10 T cell receptor beta chains from one sample sequenced in a study of blood T cells in healthy people across ages. For the second PCR, which ran for roughly 6 to 11 cycles, a sample-barcoded 5' primer and a J-beta primer mix were used. TCRdb reanalysed the 5' RACE reads using MiXCR and keeps one entry per CDR3 protein. The sample records roughly 1,500,000 distinct CDR3 sequences, 40% to 50% being singletons. The source material was blood. These receptor sequences come from a woman aged 18-30 years in good health.

This clonotype was seen repeatedly, ten times or more. The chain combines TRBV4-2 with TRBJ2-1; D is unclear. The V end lost 0 bases, the J end lost 1 base, and 10 bases lay between the germline ends. Germline V CDR1 and CDR2: LGHNA, YNFKEQ. There are 16 residues in the CDR3. The CDR3 sequence: CASSQDLGGSYNEQFF. The CDR3 DNA follows: TGTGCCAGCAGCCAAGATCTTGGTGGTTCCTACAATGAGCAGTTCTTC.

In the case of this clonotype: Given the absence of the conserved phenylalanine or tryptophan at the CDR3 end, a read error is likely. This sequence joins TRBV3-1 and TRBJ2-3; D not resolved. Germline V gene sequence: CDR1 LGHDT, CDR2 YNNKEL (reference sequence). The V gene lost 4 bases and the J gene lost 1 base, with 12 bases spanning the gap. The CDR3 contains 15 residues. CDR3 in amino acids: CASSRTEGRTDTQYS. The CDR3, as DNA: TGTGCCAGCAGCCGTACGGAAGGTCGCACAGATACGCAGTATTCT.

The rearrangement joins TRBV4-2 to TRBJ1-2, with D perhaps matching TRBD1 (6 bases). V was shortened by 0 bases and J by 0 bases, with 14 bases between the two germline ends. CDR1 is LGHNA and CDR2 is YNFKEQ in the germline V gene. The CDR3 has 17 residues. CDR3: CASSQEMGPGANYGYTF. The CDR3 bases are TGTGCCAGCAGCCAAGAGATGGGACCAGGGGCTAACTATGGCTACACCTTC.

The J gene is TRBJ1-2, the V gene TRBV28, with a tentative D call TRBD1 (6 bases). Trimming removed 6 bases from V and 7 bases from J, with 12 bases in between. The CDR3 spans 12 residues. The germline V gene encodes CDR1 MDHEN and CDR2 SYDVKM. CDR3 nucleotide sequence: TGTGCCAGCAGCGTCGGACAGTGTGGCTACACCTTC. Translating it yields CASSVGQCGYTF.

The chain combines TRBV28 with TRBJ2-4; TRBD1 or TRBD2 may be the D gene (6 bases each). The J call may be faulty, since TRBJ2-5 better matches the DNA end. The CDR3 sequence is 16 residues long. Germline V gene sequence: CDR1 MDHEN, CDR2 SYDVKM. As DNA, the CDR3 is TGTGCCAGCAGCAAGATCGGAGGAGGGGGGCAAGAGACCCAGTACTTC. Amino acids: CASSKIGGGGQETQYF.

This clonotype was detected only a few times. At one boundary the junction diverges from the germline segment, which might be a read error. The gene calls are TRBV4-1 and TRBJ1-2; weak D call: TRBD1 (6 bases). Germline-derived CDR1 and CDR2 are MGHRA and YSYEKL. CDR3 length: 14 residues. CDR3 amino acids: CAGSQADRGGGYTF. CDR3 DNA sequence: TGCGCCGGCAGCCAAGCGGACAGAGGCGGGGGCTACACCTTC.

The chain joins TRBV12-3 or TRBV12-4 to TRBJ1-2; tentatively, D is TRBD1 (5 bases). The CDR3 is 15 amino acids. Trimming shortened V by 8 bases and J by 6 bases, and 22 bases separated the two germline ends. The CDR3 spells CASQSGATGGNGYTF. The DNA for the CDR3 is TGTGCCAGCCAATCCGGGGCAACGGGGGGGAATGGCTACACCTTC.

This clonotype has more than one count but fewer than ten. The CDR3 DNA reads TGTGCCATCAGTGAGTCGGACAGGCCAAGGGACATTCAGTACTTC. Its translation is CAISESDRPRDIQYF. The V call is TRBV10-3, the J call TRBJ2-4, with TRBD1 matching 7 bases. Germline CDR1 is ENHRY and CDR2 is SYGVKD. The CDR3 totals 15 residues. After removal of 0 bases from V and 8 bases from J, the junction contained 7 bases not matched to a gene.

This sequence joins TRBV25-1 and TRBJ2-5, with 9 bases that match TRBD2. The germline V gene has CDR1 MGHDK and CDR2 SYGVNS. The CDR3 contains 16 residues. V shed 1 base and J 11 bases; nucleotides not matched to a gene: 14. CDR3 protein: CASSEWRGGRYNEQYF. The DNA of the CDR3 is TGTGCCAGCAGTGAATGGCGGGGGGGCCGCTACAATGAGCAGTACTTC. The full variable domain, completed using reference TRBV25-1 and TRBJ2-5, is EADIYQTPRYLVIGTGKKITLECSQTMGHDKMYWYQQDPGMELHLIHYSYGVNSTEKGDLSSESTVSRIRTEHFPLTLESARPSHTSQYLCASSEWRGGRYNEQYFGPGTRLLVL.

The chain employs TRBV12-3 or TRBV12-4 and TRBJ2-5; D gene ambiguous. CDR3 length: 12 residues. With 10 bases removed from V and 5 bases from J, the gap between germline ends came to 14 bases. CDR3 in amino acids: CATTNNLETQYF. CDR3 coding DNA: TGTGCCACTACGAACAATTTGGAGACCCAGTACTTC.